This T cell receptor beta chain was sequenced during a study of T-cell memory formation after mild COVID-19. TCRdb independently ran MiXCR on the 5' RACE reads; one entry per CDR3 protein. The sample consists of fewer than 700,000 distinct CDR3 sequences, under 20% of them appearing once. V shed 8 bases and J 2 bases; nucleotides not matched to a gene: 2. This CDR3 contains 13 residues. Germline assignment: CDR1 ENHRY and CDR2 SYGVKD. This clonotype was detected a few times. V gene TRBV10-3 combines with J gene TRBJ2-5; the match to TRBD1 covers 10 bases. This clonotype was obtained from an adult woman who had mild COVID-19 (a few samples of this study predate the infection). Cell type and time point are not known. Material for sequencing was PBMCs or a T cell subset sorted from them (not recorded which). The CDR3 sequence is CAIGQGGQETQYF. CDR3 nucleotide sequence: TGTGCCATCGGACAGGGGGGACAAGAGACCCAGTACTTC.